The T cell receptor (beta chain) under discussion was sequenced for a study of control samples from healthy donors and cancer patients. The method was immunoSEQ multiplex PCR; TCRdb's version includes in-frame clones alone and lacks a portion of them. The sample has some 56,000 clones, 85% to 95% seen once; the top ten hold nearly 2.5%. The V and J ends lost 0 bases and 5 bases respectively, with 10 bases between them. Germline CDR1 ENHRY, CDR2 SYGVKD. The CDR3 runs to 14 residues. The sample taken for sequencing was blood. The TCR originated in a man aged 25-45 years in good health. The J gene is TRBJ2-5, the V gene TRBV10-3; D possibly corresponds to TRBD1 (5 bases). The CDR3 is CAISESGAGETQYF. The CDR3 bases are TGTGCCATCAGTGAGTCAGGGGCAGGGGAGACCCAGTACTTC.